The next 11 T cell receptor beta chains were all read from a single sample in a study of cytomegalovirus exposure and HLA in healthy donors (dated by TCRdb to about 2017). Library construction relied on the immunoSEQ multiplex PCR assay. The multiplex PCR relied on a mix of 60 forward primers for TCR Vbeta segments and 13 reverse primers for TCR Jbeta segments. Imported from immuneACCESS, the table was reduced by TCRdb to in-frame sequences with V and J called. These copies leave out some clones; in studies compared against another copy, an unresolved V gene accounts for under half, and the cause of the remainder is not known. This sample is represented by 200,000 to 250,000 clones; around 89% of them were singletons. The ten most abundant clones make up 0.9% to 1.1% of the sample. The sample consisted of PBMCs. These receptors were taken from a woman between 18 and 30 years old in good health and CMV-seronegative.

The rearrangement uses TRBV6-5 and TRBJ2-7, with 10 bases identical to TRBD1. Germline CDR1 is MNHEY and CDR2 is SVGAGI. The CDR3 consists of 16 residues. Germline trimming cut 0 bases from V and 3 bases from J; bases unmatched to any gene: 5. CDR3 region: CASSYSRTGGLYEQYF. The CDR3, as DNA: TGTGCCAGCAGTTACTCGAGGACAGGGGGTCTCTACGAGCAGTACTTC.

V is TRBV4-3 and J is TRBJ2-7, with TRBD1 as a possible D gene (6 bases). Trimming removed 4 bases at V and 6 bases at J, with 19 bases between. The CDR3 runs 15 residues. The germline gives CDR1 LGHNA, CDR2 YSLEER. The CDR3 loop reads CASSPEGMGASEQYF. The CDR3 DNA reads as TGCGCCAGCAGCCCAGAGGGGATGGGGGCCAGCGAGCAGTACTTC.

The chain combines TRBV15 with TRBJ1-3, with unresolved D. The V gene lost 4 bases and the J gene lost 2 bases, with 12 bases spanning the gap. CDR3 length: 15 amino acids. Germline-derived CDR1 and CDR2 are LNHNV and YYDKDF (reference sequence). The DNA of the CDR3 is TGTGCCACCAGCACGCAGTTTTTTACTGGAAACACCATATATTTT. The encoded protein is CATSTQFFTGNTIYF.

This clone appeared a single time. This sequence joins TRBV6-5 and TRBJ2-5; tentatively, D is TRBD2 (5 bases). Germline V gives CDR1 MNHEY, CDR2 SVGAGI. V was shortened by 7 bases and J by 5 bases, with 20 bases between the two germline ends. The CDR3 has 15 amino acids. CDR3 sequence: CASTKQIGVYETQYF. In DNA, the CDR3 is TGTGCCAGCACCAAACAAATCGGGGTTTACGAGACCCAGTACTTC.

The gene calls are TRBV6-5 and TRBJ2-7; a possible D gene is TRBD2 (5 bases). The CDR3 is 12 amino acids. The V gene's germline CDR1 is MNHEY and CDR2 SVGAGI. Trimming removed 6 bases at V and 8 bases at J, with 14 bases between. The CDR3 sequence is CASRSTSFQQYF. CDR3 DNA: TGTGCCAGCAGATCCACTAGTTTCCAGCAGTACTTC.

The J gene is TRBJ2-7, the V gene TRBV5-5, with D possibly matching TRBD2 (5 bases). The V end lost 4 bases, the J end lost 4 bases, and 9 bases lay between the germline ends. The CDR3 runs 12 residues. Per germline, CDR1 SGHKS and CDR2 YYEKEE (reference sequence). The CDR3 DNA is TGTGCCAGCAGCACCGGACTTTACGAGCAGTACTTC. Translation gives CASSTGLYEQYF.

The chain employs TRBV7-9 and TRBJ1-2; D unresolved. Trimming removed 3 bases at V and 0 bases at J, with 5 bases between. Germline V gives CDR1 SEHNR, CDR2 FQNEAQ (reference sequence). The CDR3 has 13 amino acids. CDR3 in DNA: TGTGCCAGCAGCTTCGAGGCTAACTATGGCTACACCTTC. It specifies CASSFEANYGYTF.

The chain employs TRBV1 and TRBJ2-3; TRBD2 is taken as the D call from the table, unchecked against the DNA. TRBV1 is annotated as a pseudogene. The CDR3 consists of 19 residues. CDR3 DNA sequence: TGCACCAGCAGCCAAAACACCGCTAGCGGGAGCGTGGGCACAGATACGCAGTATTTT. Protein sequence: CTSSQNTASGSVGTDTQYF.

This chain connects TRBV4-1 to TRBJ1-5; D unclear. V was shortened by 0 bases and J by 5 bases, with 11 bases between the two germline ends. Germline CDR1 reads MGHRA; CDR2 reads YSYEKL. This CDR3 is 15 amino acids long. CDR3 region: CASSQDIREDQPQHF. The CDR3 DNA sequence: TGCGCCAGCAGCCAAGATATTAGGGAGGATCAGCCCCAGCATTTT.

V gene TRBV4-2 combines with J gene TRBJ2-5; D call uncertain. The V end lost 1 base, the J end lost 2 bases, and 5 bases lay between the germline ends. The CDR3 totals 13 residues. In germline, CDR1 is LGHNA, CDR2 YNFKEQ. The CDR3 DNA reads as TGTGCCAGCAGCCAAGCGCAGCAAGAGACCCAGTACTTC. It is translated as CASSQAQQETQYF.

The V and J genes are TRBV6-5 and TRBJ2-7; 10 bases match TRBD1. The length of the CDR3 is 15 residues. Germline assignment: CDR1 MNHEY and CDR2 SVGAGI. The V and J ends lost 0 bases and 4 bases, in that order; junction bases with no gene match: 3. The CDR3 region has the DNA TGTGCCAGCAGTTACTCGCCGGGACAGGGGTACGAGCAGTACTTC. Protein sequence: CASSYSPGQGYEQYF.